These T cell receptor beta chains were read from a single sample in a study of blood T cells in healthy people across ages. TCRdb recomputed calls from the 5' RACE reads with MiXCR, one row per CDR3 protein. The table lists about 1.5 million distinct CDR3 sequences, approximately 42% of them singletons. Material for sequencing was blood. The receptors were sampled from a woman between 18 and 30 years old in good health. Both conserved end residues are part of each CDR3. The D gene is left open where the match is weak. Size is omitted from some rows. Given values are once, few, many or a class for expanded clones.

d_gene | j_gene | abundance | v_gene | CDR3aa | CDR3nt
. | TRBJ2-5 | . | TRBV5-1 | CASSPPTGGYQETQYF | TGCGCCAGCAGCCCCCCGACAGGCGGGTACCAAGAGACCCAGTACTTC
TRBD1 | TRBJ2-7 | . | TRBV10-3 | CTIRDRGYEQYF | TGTACCATCAGGGACAGGGGTTACGAGCAGTACTTC
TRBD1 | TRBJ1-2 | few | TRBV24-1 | CATRTGTGVYGYTF | TGTGCCACCAGAACCGGGACAGGGGTCTATGGCTACACCTTC
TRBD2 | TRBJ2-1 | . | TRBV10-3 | CAISGSGGALYNEQFF | TGTGCCATCAGTGGTTCCGGGGGGGCCCTTTACAATGAGCAGTTCTTC
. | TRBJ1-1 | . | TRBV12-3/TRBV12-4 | CASSLGTGENTEAFF | TGTGCCAGCAGTTTAGGTACAGGAGAAAACACTGAAGCTTTCTTT
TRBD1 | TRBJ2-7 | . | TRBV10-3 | CAISDPGTASTYEQYF | TGTGCCATCAGTGACCCCGGGACAGCTTCTACCTACGAGCAGTACTTC
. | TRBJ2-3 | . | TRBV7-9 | CASSLGTLGSTQYF | TGTGCCAGCAGCCTCGGGACACTCGGGAGTACGCAGTATTTT
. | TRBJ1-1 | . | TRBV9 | CASRKTAMNTEAFF | TGTGCCAGCAGAAAAACGGCAATGAACACTGAAGCTTTCTTT
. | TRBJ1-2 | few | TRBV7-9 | CASSFSTIRTGYTF | TGTGCCAGCAGCTTCTCGACCATACGTACGGGCTACACCTTC
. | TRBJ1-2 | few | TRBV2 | CASSDRGFGYTF | TGTGCCAGCAGTGATAGAGGGTTTGGCTACACCTTC
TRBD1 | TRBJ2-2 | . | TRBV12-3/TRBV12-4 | CASSLGGTGDGELFF | TGTGCCAGCAGTTTAGGCGGGACAGGGGACGGGGAGCTGTTTTTT
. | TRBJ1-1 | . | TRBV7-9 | CASSLDATGPNTEAFF | TGTGCCAGCAGCTTAGACGCGACAGGACCGAACACTGAAGCTTTCTTT
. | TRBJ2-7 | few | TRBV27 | CASSSAGARHEQYF | TGTGCCAGCAGTTCGGCCGGGGCTAGGCACGAGCAGTACTTC
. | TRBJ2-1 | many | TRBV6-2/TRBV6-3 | CASSRDWDEQFF | TGTGCCAGCAGCCGGGACTGGGATGAGCAGTTCTTC
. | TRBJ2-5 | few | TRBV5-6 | CASSPGGPETQYF | TGTGCCAGCAGCCCGGGGGGCCCGGAGACCCAGTACTTC
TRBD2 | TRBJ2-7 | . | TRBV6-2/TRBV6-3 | CASSTQGLAGVYEQYF | TGTGCCAGCAGTACACAAGGACTAGCGGGGGTCTACGAGCAGTACTTC
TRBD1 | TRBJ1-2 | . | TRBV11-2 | CASSHGTARTNYGYTF | TGTGCCAGCAGCCACGGGACAGCTCGCACTAACTATGGCTACACCTTC
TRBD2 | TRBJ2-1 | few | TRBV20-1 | CSMIGSSGAISYNEQFF | TGCAGTATGATTGGGTCTAGCGGGGCAATTTCCTACAATGAGCAGTTCTTC
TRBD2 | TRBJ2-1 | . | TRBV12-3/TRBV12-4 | CASRVLAGSYNEQFF | TGTGCCAGCAGGGTACTAGCGGGGAGCTACAATGAGCAGTTCTTC
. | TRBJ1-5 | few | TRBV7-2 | CASSLAPEFGNQPQHF | TGTGCCAGCAGCTTAGCACCCGAATTCGGGAATCAGCCCCAGCATTTT
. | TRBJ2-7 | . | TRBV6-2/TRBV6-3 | CASTSVPYEQYF | TGTGCCAGCACGAGTGTTCCCTACGAGCAGTACTTC
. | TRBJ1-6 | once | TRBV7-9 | CASSSDRLGLDSPLHF | TGTGCCAGCAGCTCAGACAGGTTGGGTCTTGATTCACCCCTCCACTTT